The TCR beta chain under discussion was sequenced for a study of breast tumors, draining lymph nodes, adjacent tissues. The CDR3 is 16 amino acids. After removal of 2 bases from V and 2 bases from J, the junction contained 8 bases not matched to a gene. Germline V CDR1 and CDR2: MNHEY, SVGEGT. Whole-study findings and limits: Data only fit, rather than demonstrated, lymph node origin of most tumor T cells. Compared with basal-like, luminal-like tumors shared significantly more repertoire with nontumor tissue. Tumor TCR diversity was below lymph nodes but above nontumor tissue. Findings are consistent with lymph node origin and intratumoral expansion of most tumor T cells.

Samples came from axillary lymph nodes draining the breast cancer. TCRdb ran MiXCR on the multiplex PCR reads and lists one entry per CDR3 protein. The sample carries around 190,000 distinct CDR3 sequences, 25% to 40% recorded once. As regards this clonotype: Its target is not known.

The TCR was taken from a female donor with breast cancer. Some clones in this sample may be carry-over from other donors' samples. This chain connects TRBV6-2 or TRBV6-3 to TRBJ2-5, with TRBD2 identical over 7 bases. Sample: axillary lymph node tissue. The chain's CDR3 is CASSYEVRGIQETQYF. CDR3 sequence (DNA): TGTGCCAGCAGTTACGAGGTGCGGGGGATACAAGAGACCCAGTACTTC.